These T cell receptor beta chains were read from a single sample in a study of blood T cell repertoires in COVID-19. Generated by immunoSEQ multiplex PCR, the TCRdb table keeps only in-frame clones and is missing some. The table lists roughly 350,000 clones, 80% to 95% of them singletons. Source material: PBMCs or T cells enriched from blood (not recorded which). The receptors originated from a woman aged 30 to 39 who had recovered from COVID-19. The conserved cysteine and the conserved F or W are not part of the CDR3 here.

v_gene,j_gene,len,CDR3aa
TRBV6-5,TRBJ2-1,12,ASRGASGSHEQF
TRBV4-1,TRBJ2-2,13,ASSQVGANTGELF
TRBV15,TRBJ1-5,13,ATSLLRGNSQPQH
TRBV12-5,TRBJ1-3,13,ASGFGGAAGNTIY
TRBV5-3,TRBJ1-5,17,ARSFVDWGQGTGNQPQH
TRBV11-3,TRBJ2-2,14,ASSLVAGVNTGELF
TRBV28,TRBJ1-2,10,ASRTQGDGYT
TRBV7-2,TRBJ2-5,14,ASSELTSGGRGTQY
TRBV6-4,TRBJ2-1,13,ASRQFPSSYNEQF
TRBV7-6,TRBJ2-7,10,ASSSFSYEQY
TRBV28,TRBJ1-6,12,ATSQGGKNSPLH
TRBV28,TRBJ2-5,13,ASSLVGQSQETQY
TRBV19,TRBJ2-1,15,ASSIDLDRNSYNEQF
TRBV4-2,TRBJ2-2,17,ASSQASNDRQGGTGELF
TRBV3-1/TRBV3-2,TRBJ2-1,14,ASSQDRLAGGDEQF
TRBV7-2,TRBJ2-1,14,ASSLTGTSSYNEQF
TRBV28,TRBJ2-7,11,ASSFPGISGQY
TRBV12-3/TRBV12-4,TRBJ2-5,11,ASSSHSQETQY
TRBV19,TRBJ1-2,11,ASMGGPTYGYT
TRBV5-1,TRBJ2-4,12,ASSFSATKNIQY
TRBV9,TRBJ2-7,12,ASSVTPGTYEQY
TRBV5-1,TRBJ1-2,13,ASSSGQGGNYGYT
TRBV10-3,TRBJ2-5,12,AIRPTSGGPTQY
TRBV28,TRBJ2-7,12,ASSSRGTGYEQY
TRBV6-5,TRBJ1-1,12,ASSSRQVNTEAF
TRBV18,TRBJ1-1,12,ASSPPGQGGEAF
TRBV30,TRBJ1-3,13,AWIPGTGGGNTIY
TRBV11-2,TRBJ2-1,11,ASSTHRVNEQF
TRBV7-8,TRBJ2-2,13,ASKKSGNYPGELF
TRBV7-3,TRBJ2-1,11,ASSYDRYNEQF
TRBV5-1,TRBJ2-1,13,ASSLAGETYNEQF
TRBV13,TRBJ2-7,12,ASSLGRQDYEQY
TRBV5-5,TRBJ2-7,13,ASSFPPGQGSEQY
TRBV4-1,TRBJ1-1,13,ASSQAPFMNTEAF
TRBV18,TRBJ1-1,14,ASSPRLGSENTEAF
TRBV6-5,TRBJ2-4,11,ASSYGQGLIQY
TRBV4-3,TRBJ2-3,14,ASSQGASGGGDTQY
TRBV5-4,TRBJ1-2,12,ASSYDGGVYGYT
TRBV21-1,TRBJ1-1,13,ASSLRGVLNTEAF
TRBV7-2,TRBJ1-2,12,ASSLGDSRWGYT
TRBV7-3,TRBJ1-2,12,ASSLVQGDYGYT
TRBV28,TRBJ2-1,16,ASPGTGGSGISYNEQF
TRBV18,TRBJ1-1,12,ASSPDSANTEAF
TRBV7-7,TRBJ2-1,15,ASSLEYSGGAFNEQF
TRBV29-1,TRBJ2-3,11,SDTSGRADTQY
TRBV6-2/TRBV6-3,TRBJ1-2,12,ASSFRQGGYGYT
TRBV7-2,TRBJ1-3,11,ASSLTERNTIY
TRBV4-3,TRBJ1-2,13,ASSQHLDRADGYT
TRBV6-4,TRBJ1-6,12,ASSVGTGPFPLH
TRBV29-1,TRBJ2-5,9,SASGVETQY
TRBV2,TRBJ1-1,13,ATEGGGAMGTEAF
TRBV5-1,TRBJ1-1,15,ASSRSFRGGMNTEAF
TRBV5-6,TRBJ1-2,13,ASSLATGTVYGYT
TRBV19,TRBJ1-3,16,ASSGEGQLQSTGNTIY
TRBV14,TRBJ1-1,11,ASSQDMNTEAF
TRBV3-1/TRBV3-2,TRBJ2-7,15,ASSQVRRLAGGNEQY
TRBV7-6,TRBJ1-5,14,ASSPGQSHSNQPQH
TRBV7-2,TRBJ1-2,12,ASSPGTQNYGYT
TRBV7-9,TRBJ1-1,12,ASSFVAGVTEAF